This entry describes one TCR beta chain. What antigen it recognizes has not been identified. Per-base quality was not reported, and no clone a single base away is much larger than it. Compared with germline, V lacks 1 base and J lacks 0 bases; bases without a gene match: 5. From a lookup of the germline V gene, CDR1 and CDR2 are SGHVS and FQNEAQ. The CDR3 spans 17 residues, from the cysteine through the phenylalanine. The only DNA kept is the CDR3, 51 bases in frame from the first base. TCRbeta CDR3 regions were amplified from genomic DNA by means of the immunoSEQ Assay, a bias-controlled multiplex PCR. From the authors' description of their analysis: The number of nucleated cells in each sample was estimated from the amplification of reference gene primers within the assay. To quantify the absolute abundance of each unique TCRbeta CDR3 rearrangement, sequence reads were collapsed and filtered. For each sample, productive Simpson clonality was calculated as the square root of Simpson's diversity index across productive rearrangements. Entries here come from immuneACCESS through TCRdb and include only in-frame sequences with V and J called. Some clones fail to appear in such tables; in the studies checked, an unresolved V gene covers under half of the shortfall, and the cause of the remainder is unknown. V and J calls plus clone size are reproduced from that table; the DNA served to infer D and trimming. Across this sample there are about 330,000 clones, with about 91% seen only once. Roughly 8.9% of the sample is in the top ten clones.

The sample originates from a study of blood T cell repertoires in COVID-19 (TCRdb year 2020). At the level of the whole study: Collaborator samples came from the United States, Italy and Spain and covered acute and convalescent phases of COVID-19. The material from the prospective study consisted of cDNA or gDNA derived from T cells, B-cell-depleted T cells, or PBMCs. The dataset comprised deeply sampled blood TCRbeta repertoires from subjects exposed to, actively infected with, or recovered from COVID-19. A freely available public database, intended as a resource for researchers studying the immune response to SARS-CoV-2, is where the repertoires were released. The samples were drawn from the first 160 participants of the ongoing ImmuneRACE study and from 1,254 subjects provided by 6 global collaborators. The sample metadata nearly always contained a de-identified subject ID, COVID-19 status, age in years and sex. Where available, HLA class I and class II types were taken from metadata supplied by the sample provider and were not determined by assay-based typing.

Study-level results and caveats: Clinical and demographic metadata were provided uncurated, with the amount varying by source and participant.

One collaborating source in Seattle enrolled patients during active infection and followed them longitudinally through the course of disease. Each collaborating institution followed its own protocols to collect whole blood in K2EDTA tubes. For TCRbeta analysis, collaborators shipped samples as frozen whole blood, isolated PBMCs, or DNA extracted from either of those sample types. The rearranged segments are TRBV7-8 and TRBJ2-1; TRBD2 lines up with 8 middle nucleotides. Sample: peripheral blood. The TCR was taken from a man aged 25-45 years with COVID-19, enrolled during active disease. In nucleotide form, the sequence is TGTGCCAGCAGCTTAGGGGTCGGGGGGGCCTCCTACAATGAGCAGTTCTTC. Its protein is CASSLGVGGASYNEQFF.